In this sample, the clone carrying this T cell receptor (beta chain) turned up a few times. Profiled with immunoSEQ multiplex PCR; TCRdb holds only in-frame clones, not every one. The data contain roughly 11,000 clones, about 80% of them singletons. These data belong to a study of somatic mutations in cytotoxic T cells in rheumatoid arthritis. With 8 bases removed from V and 4 bases from J, the gap between germline ends came to 15 bases. Germline V gene lookup returns CDR1 SGHVS and CDR2 FNYEAQ. The CDR3 extends over 14 amino acids. The J gene is TRBJ2-1, the V gene TRBV7-6; D is uncertain. The sequenced sample was CD8+ T cells sorted from blood. The sequence derives from an adult with rheumatoid arthritis. In DNA form, the CDR3 reads TGTGCCAGCGGATATATAGGGAATTACAATGAGCAGTTCTTC. It yields the protein CASGYIGNYNEQFF.